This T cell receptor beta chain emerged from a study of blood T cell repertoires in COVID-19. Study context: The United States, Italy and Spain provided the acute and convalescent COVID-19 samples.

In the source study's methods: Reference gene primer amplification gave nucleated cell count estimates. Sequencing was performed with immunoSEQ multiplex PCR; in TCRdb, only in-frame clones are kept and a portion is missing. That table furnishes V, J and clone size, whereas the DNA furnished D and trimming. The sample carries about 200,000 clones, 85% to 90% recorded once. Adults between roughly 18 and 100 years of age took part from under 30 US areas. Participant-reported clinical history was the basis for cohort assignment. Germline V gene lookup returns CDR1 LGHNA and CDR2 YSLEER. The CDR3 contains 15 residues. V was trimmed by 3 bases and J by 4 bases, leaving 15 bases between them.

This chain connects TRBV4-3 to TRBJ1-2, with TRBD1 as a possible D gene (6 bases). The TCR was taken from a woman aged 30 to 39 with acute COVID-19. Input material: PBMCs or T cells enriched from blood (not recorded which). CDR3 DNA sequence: TGCGCCAGCAGCCAGGTTTCTGGACAGATCTATGGCTACACCTTC. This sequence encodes CASSQVSGQIYGYTF.